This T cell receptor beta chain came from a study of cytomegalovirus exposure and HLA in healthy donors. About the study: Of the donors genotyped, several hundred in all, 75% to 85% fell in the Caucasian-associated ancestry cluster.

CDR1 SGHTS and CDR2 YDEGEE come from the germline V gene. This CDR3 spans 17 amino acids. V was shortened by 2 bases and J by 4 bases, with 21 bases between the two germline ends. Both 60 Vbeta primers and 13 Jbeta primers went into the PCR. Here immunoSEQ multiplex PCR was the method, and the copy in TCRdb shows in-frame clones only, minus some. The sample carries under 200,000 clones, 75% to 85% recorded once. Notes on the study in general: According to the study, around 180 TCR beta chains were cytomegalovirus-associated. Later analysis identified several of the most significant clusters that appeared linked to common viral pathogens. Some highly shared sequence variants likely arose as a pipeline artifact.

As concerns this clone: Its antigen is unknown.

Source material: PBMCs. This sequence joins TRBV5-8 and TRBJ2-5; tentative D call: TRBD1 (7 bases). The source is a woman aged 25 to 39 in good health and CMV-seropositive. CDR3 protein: CASSLKYSGWDRETQYF. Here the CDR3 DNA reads TGTGCCAGCAGCTTAAAATACAGCGGGTGGGACAGAGAGACCCAGTACTTC. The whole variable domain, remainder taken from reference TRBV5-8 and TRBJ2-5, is EAGVTQSPTHLIKTRGQQATLRCSPISGHTSVYWYQQALGLGLQFLLWYDEGEERNRGNFPPRFSGRQFPNYSSELNVNALELEDSALYLCASSLKYSGWDRETQYFGPGTRLLVL.